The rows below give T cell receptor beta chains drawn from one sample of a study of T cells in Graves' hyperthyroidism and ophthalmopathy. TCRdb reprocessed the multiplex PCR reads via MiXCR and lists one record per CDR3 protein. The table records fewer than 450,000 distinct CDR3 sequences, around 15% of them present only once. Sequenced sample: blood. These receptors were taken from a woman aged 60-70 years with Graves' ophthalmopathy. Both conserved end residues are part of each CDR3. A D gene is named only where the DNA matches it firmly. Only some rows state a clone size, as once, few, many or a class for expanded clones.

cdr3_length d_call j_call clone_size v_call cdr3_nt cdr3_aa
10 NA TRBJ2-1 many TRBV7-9 TGTGCCAGCACCAACAATGAGCAGTTCTTC CASTNNEQFF
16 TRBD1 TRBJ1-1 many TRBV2 TGTGCCAGCAAGGGGACAGGGGGAAAGGAGAACACTGAAGCTTTCTTT CASKGTGGKENTEAFF
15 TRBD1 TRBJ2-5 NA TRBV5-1 TGCGCCAGCAGCTTGGAGGGACAGGGGGTAGAGACCCAGTACTTC CASSLEGQGVETQYF
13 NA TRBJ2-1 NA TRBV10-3 TGTGCCATCAGTAGTGACAACTACAATGAGCAGTTCTTC CAISSDNYNEQFF
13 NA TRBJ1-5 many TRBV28 TGTGCCAGCACGGGATATAGCAATCAGCCCCAGCATTTT CASTGYSNQPQHF
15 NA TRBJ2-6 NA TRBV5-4 TGTGCCAGCAGCACAGACAACTCTGGGGCCAACGTCCTGACTTTC CASSTDNSGANVLTF
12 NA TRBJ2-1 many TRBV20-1 TGCAGTGCTAGAGCACCGCACAATGAGCAGTTCTTC CSARAPHNEQFF
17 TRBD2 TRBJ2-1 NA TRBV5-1 TGCGCCAGCAGCAGATGGACTAGCGGGAAAAAGGGCAATGAGCAGTTCTTC CASSRWTSGKKGNEQFF
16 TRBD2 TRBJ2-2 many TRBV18 TGTGCCAGCTCACCGGGACTAGCGGCGAACACCGGGGAGCTGTTTTTT CASSPGLAANTGELFF
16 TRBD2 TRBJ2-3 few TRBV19 TGTGCCAGTAGTTCAGTAGCGGGAGGCACCACAGATACGCAGTATTTT CASSSVAGGTTDTQYF
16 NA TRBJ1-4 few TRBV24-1 TGTGCCACCAGTGATTCCGGGAGGTCAACTAATGAAAAACTGTTTTTT CATSDSGRSTNEKLFF
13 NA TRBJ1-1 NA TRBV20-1 TGCAGTGGCTACTCGGGCTCGGGCACTGAAGCTTTCTTT CSGYSGSGTEAFF
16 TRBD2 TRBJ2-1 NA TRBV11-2 TGTGCCAGCAGCTTAGACGGACTAGCGGGATACAATGAGCAGTTCTTC CASSLDGLAGYNEQFF
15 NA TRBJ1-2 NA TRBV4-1 TGCGCCAGCAGCCAAGTCCCGGCAGGGAACTATGGCTACACCTTC CASSQVPAGNYGYTF
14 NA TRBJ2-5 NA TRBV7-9 TGTGCCAGCAACCCCGGGGTGGGTGGAGAGACCCAGTACTTC CASNPGVGGETQYF
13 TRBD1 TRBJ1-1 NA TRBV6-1 TGTGCCATCAAGGACAGGGACAACACTGAAGCTTTCTTT CAIKDRDNTEAFF
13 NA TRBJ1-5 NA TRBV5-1 TGCGCCAGCAGCTTGTCGGGGCCCCAGCCCCAGCATTTT CASSLSGPQPQHF
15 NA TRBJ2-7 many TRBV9 TGTGCCAGCAGCGTAGGGCAGTTGGCCTACTACGAGCAGTACTTC CASSVGQLAYYEQYF
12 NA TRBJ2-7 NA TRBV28 TGTGCCAGCAACACAGGGATTTACGAGCAGTACTTC CASNTGIYEQYF
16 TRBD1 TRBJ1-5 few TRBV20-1 TGCAGTGCTGGAACTACCCGGACAGGGGGATATCAGCCCCAGCATTTT CSAGTTRTGGYQPQHF
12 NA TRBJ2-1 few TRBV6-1 TGTGCCAGCACCACTATCTCTCGGGAGCAGTTCTTC CASTTISREQFF
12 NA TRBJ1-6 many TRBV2 TGTGCCAGCAGTGCCAGAAGTTCACCCCTCCACTTT CASSARSSPLHF
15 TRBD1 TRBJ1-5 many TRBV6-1 TGTGCCAGCAGTAATCTCAGGGGGCGGGATCAGCCCCAGCATTTT CASSNLRGRDQPQHF
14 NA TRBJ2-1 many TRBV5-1 TGCGCCAGCAGCTTGGAACAGGGACGGCATGAGCAGTTCTTC CASSLEQGRHEQFF
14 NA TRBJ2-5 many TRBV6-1 TGTGCCAGCAGTGAGGAGGGGGTACAAGAGACCCAGTACTTC CASSEEGVQETQYF
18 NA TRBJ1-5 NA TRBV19 TGTGCCAGTAGTATTCGTCAGGGGAGGACGTTCAGCAATCAGCCCCAGCATTTT CASSIRQGRTFSNQPQHF
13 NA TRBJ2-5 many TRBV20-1 TGCAGTGCTAGTCCGTCCCAGGGGGAGACCCAGTACTTC CSASPSQGETQYF
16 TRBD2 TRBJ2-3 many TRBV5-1 TGCGCCAGCAGTCCCGGAACCGGGACTACCACAGATACGCAGTATTTT CASSPGTGTTTDTQYF
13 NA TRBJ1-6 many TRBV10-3 TGTGCCATCAGTGAGTCGACGTCTTCACCCCTCCACTTT CAISESTSSPLHF
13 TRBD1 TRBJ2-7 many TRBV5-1 TGCGCCAGCAGCGACCTACAGGGGTACGAGCAGTACTTC CASSDLQGYEQYF
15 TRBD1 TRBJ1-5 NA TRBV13 TGTGCCAGCAGGGGGACAGTTAATAGCAATCAGCCCCAGCATTTT CASRGTVNSNQPQHF
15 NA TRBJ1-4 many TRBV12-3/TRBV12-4 TGTGCCAGCAGTTTAGCGGCCACCGCTAATGAAAAACTGTTTTTT CASSLAATANEKLFF